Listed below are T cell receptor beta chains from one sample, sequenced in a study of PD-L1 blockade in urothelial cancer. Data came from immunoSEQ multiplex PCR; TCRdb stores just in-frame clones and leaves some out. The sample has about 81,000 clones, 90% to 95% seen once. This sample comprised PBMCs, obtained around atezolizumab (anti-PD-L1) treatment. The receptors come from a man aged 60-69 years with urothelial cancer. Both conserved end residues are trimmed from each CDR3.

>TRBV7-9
ASSPGYNSPLH
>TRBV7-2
ASGGYPPEQY
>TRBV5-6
ASSLGGASAGTQY
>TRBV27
ASSLWLGREEDPYEQY
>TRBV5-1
ASSLGAPSGNTIY
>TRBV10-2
ASSDGGVGTQY
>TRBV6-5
ASSLTGPGELF
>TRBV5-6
ASSSPGRGYGYT
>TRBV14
ASSFTSGASYEQY
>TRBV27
ASSLSAGWGSPLH
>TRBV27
AVIAGGHRGDEQY
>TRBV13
ASSQVARASTDTQY
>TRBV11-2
ASRPPGVDYGYT
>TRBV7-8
ASSWSGEPTDTQY
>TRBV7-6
ASSPLQGRDTGELF
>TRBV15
ATSQDRGAGELF
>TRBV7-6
ASSSRTGGERIGQF
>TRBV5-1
ASSQDRGIITEAF
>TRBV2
ASRLAGGVETQY
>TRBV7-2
ASSQDQQGRQY
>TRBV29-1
SVGDRAPYEQY
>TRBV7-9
ASSPPGTGGSYEQY
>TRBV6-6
ASRDSGTDTQY
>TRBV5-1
ASSLGQGAYEQY
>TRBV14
ASSLWGAGTDTQY
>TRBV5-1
ASSLDGTSADTQY
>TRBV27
ASSSAGRRSTDTQY
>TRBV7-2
ASSVTGGRVDTQY
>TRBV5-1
ASSDQGAGGTEAF